This TCR beta chain was identified in a study of vaccination and CD4 T cells after COVID-19. Study context: Cellular stimulation was performed using overlapping spike peptides derived from SARS-CoV-2, HCoV-NL63, HCoV-OC43 and HCoV-229E.

As regards this clonotype: Antigen unknown.

Cultured CD4+ T cell DNA underwent sequencing with the Oncomine TCR Beta short-read assay. TCRdb re-analysed the PCR reads in MiXCR, keeping a single row per CDR3 protein. The sample lists 15,000 to 20,000 distinct CDR3 sequences, approximately 50% seen once, with over 9.5% in the top ten. Specified treatment: approximately 10-day PBMC culture with coronavirus spike peptide pools or control peptides (ViraFEST assay). The CDR3 contains 14 residues. CDR1 and CDR2 (germline): SGHRS, YFSETQ. The J segment lost 2 bases and the V segment lost 4 bases, leaving 4 bases of the junction unmatched. The gene calls are TRBV5-1 and TRBJ2-7; 9 nucleotides line up with TRBD1. The receptor was isolated from a human donor who had recovered from COVID-19. Specimen: CD4+ T cells from blood, cultured in vitro. CDR3 nucleotides: TGCGCCAGCAGCCGGACAGGGGAAGCCTACGAGCAGTACTTC. Encoded protein: CASSRTGEAYEQYF.